This passage covers 30 T cell receptor beta chains from one sample sequenced in a study of tumor and adjacent non-tumor tissue in lung cancer. No cell sorting was done before RNA was extracted from the tissue. More than 3 cm separated this lung sample from the edge of the tumor. Three rounds of nested PCR, following a modified ARM-PCR protocol, produced the TCRbeta library. TCRdb independently ran MiXCR on the multiplex PCR reads; one entry per CDR3 protein. Of 60,000 to 80,000 distinct CDR3 sequences in the sample, 55% to 70% are singletons; the top ten hold around a quarter. The material sequenced was distant non-tumor lung tissue. These receptors originate from a woman aged 50 to 60 with non-small cell lung cancer.

A note on this clonotype: Being one base from a much bigger clone, this may be a read error. J is TRBJ2-3 and V is TRBV28; unclear D gene. Germline lookup yields CDR1 MDHEN and CDR2 SYDVKM. The CDR3 length is 14 residues. The CDR3 DNA follows: TGTGTCAGCAGTCTGGGTCTGATGTCGAATACGCAGTATTTT. Protein: CVSSLGLMSNTQYF.

This clonotype was observed once. Since no conserved phenylalanine or tryptophan closes the CDR3, a read error is the likely cause. V is TRBV5-1 and J is TRBJ2-1, with 9 bases that match TRBD2. The germline V gene encodes CDR1 SGHRS and CDR2 YFSETQ. V shed 5 bases, J shed 7 bases, and the junction held 1 base outside the gene matches. The CDR3 is made up of 12 amino acids. The CDR3 coding sequence is TGCGCCAGCAGGCGGGAGGGGAATGAGCAGTTCCTC. This encodes CASRREGNEQFL.

For this clonotype: An end of the junction does not agree with germline; a read error may underlie this. The chain is built from TRBV4-1 and TRBJ2-3, with 9 nucleotides matching TRBD2. The CDR3 spans 15 residues. CDR1 is MGHRA and CDR2 is YSYEKL in the germline V gene. The DNA for the CDR3 is TGCGCCAGCAGCCAAATTAGCGGGAGTGCAGATACACAGTATTTT. Translating gives CASSQISGSADTQYF.

V gene TRBV1 combines with J gene TRBJ2-5; the DNA was not compared with TRBD2, the D call given in the table. TRBV1 is marked as a pseudogene. The CDR3 consists of 15 residues. In DNA, the CDR3 is TGCACCAGCAGCCAAGGTAGCGGCGGTCAAGAGACCCGGTACTTC. Translated: CTSSQGSGGQETRYF.

As regards this clonotype: At one boundary the junction diverges from the germline segment, which might be a read error. V usage is TRBV11-2 and J usage is TRBJ2-1; D is possibly TRBD2 (6 bases). Germline loops: CDR1 SGHAT, CDR2 FQNNGV. The CDR3 consists of 15 residues. CDR3 amino acids: CASCFVADAYNEQFF. In DNA form, the CDR3 reads TGTGCCAGCTGCTTTGTAGCGGATGCCTACAACGAGCAGTTCTTC.

To note about this clonotype: The CDR3 does not end in the conserved phenylalanine or tryptophan, so this is likely a read error. V usage is TRBV4-1 and J usage is TRBJ2-5; possibly TRBD1 for D (8 bases). The CDR3 is 17 amino acids. Germline lookup yields CDR1 MGHRA and CDR2 YSYEKL. Trimming removed 0 bases at V and 4 bases at J, with 18 bases between. The CDR3 nucleotides read TGCGCCAGCAGCCAAGATGACAGGGGAGGGGAAAGAGAGACCCAGTACATC. Protein sequence: CASSQDDRGGERETQYI.

As to this clonotype: This could be a read error, since a much larger clone is one nucleotide away. The DNA for the CDR3 is TGCAATGCCGAACCCCCGGGAGTTGGCTACAATGAGCAGTTCTTC. Translating it yields CNAEPPGVGYNEQFF. This chain connects TRBV20-1 to TRBJ2-1; possible D gene TRBD2, 6 bases. The length of the CDR3 is 15 residues. Germline V gene data show CDR1 as DFQATT and CDR2 as SNEGSKA (reference sequence).

Ten or more counts support this clonotype. The chain joins TRBV28 to TRBJ2-1; D gene uncertain. Trimming cost V 3 bases and J 8 bases, with 17 bases left between them. CDR1 and CDR2 (germline): MDHEN, SYDVKM. The CDR3 runs to 15 residues. CDR3 sequence: CASSFFTVRKYEQFF. The CDR3 bases are TGTGCCAGCAGTTTTTTCACCGTCCGTAAATATGAGCAGTTCTTC.

This clonotype was seen repeatedly, ten times or more. The V call is TRBV4-1, the J call TRBJ1-5; a weak D match, TRBD1 (5 bases). The V gene's germline CDR1 is MGHRA and CDR2 YSYEKL. The CDR3 spans 19 residues. Trimming pared 0 bases from V and 0 bases from J, leaving 18 bases between. DNA for the CDR3: TGCGCCAGCAGCCAAGAGAAGCAAGGACACCACTTTAGCAATCAGCCCCAGCATTTT. This sequence encodes CASSQEKQGHHFSNQPQHF.

The chain has TRBV6-5 and TRBJ1-3; TRBD1 might be the D (6 bases). The CDR3 runs to 16 residues. Germline V gene lookup returns CDR1 MNHEY and CDR2 SVGAGI. CDR3 bases: TGTGACAGTAGCCCTTTTACGGGGGCAGGTGGAAACACCATATATTTT. It specifies CDSSPFTGAGGNTIYF.

Comment on this clonotype: This may arise from a read error, as a much more abundant clone is one base away. The genes are TRBV20-1 and TRBJ1-2; D is perhaps TRBD1 (5 bases). This CDR3 comprises 14 residues. Germline assignment: CDR1 DFQATT and CDR2 SNEGSKA (reference sequence). The CDR3 spells CSSSFPPGGWGYTF. CDR3 nucleotide sequence: TGCAGTTCTAGTTTCCCCCCCGGGGGATGGGGCTACACCTTC.

As to this clonotype: No conserved phenylalanine or tryptophan is present at the end of the CDR3, so a read error is the likely explanation. This chain uses TRBV11-2 with TRBJ2-1; D might be TRBD2 (5 bases). The CDR3 length is 14 residues. Germline CDR1 and CDR2: SGHAT and FQNNGV. V was pared by 7 bases and J by 10 bases, with 20 bases between. The CDR3 reads CASTFNPGTKEQFI. CDR3 nucleotide sequence: TGTGCCAGCACCTTTAATCCGGGAACGAAAGAGCAGTTCATC.

V gene TRBV29-1 combines with J gene TRBJ2-1; D is possibly TRBD1 (5 bases). This CDR3 comprises 15 residues. The germline V and J ends were trimmed by 4 bases and 8 bases, with 21 bases remaining between them. The germline gives CDR1 SQVTM, CDR2 ANQGSEA. In DNA form, the CDR3 reads TGCAGCGTTGCACCCGTGCGGACATTCTGCGATGAGCAGTTCTTC. This codes for CSVAPVRTFCDEQFF.

This clonotype was detected many times. The chain is built from TRBV29-1 and TRBJ2-5; D could derive from TRBD1 or TRBD2 (5 bases each). CDR1 is SQVTM, CDR2 ANQGSEA, per germline. V was cut by 6 bases and J by 0 bases, with 20 bases left in between. The CDR3 contains 16 residues. CDR3 sequence (DNA): TGCAGCGTCGTACACTCCTCGGGACGGAACCAAGAGACCCAGTACTTC. This gives the protein CSVVHSSGRNQETQYF.

This clonotype was detected only a few times. The chain employs TRBV11-3 and TRBJ2-5; D is possibly TRBD1 (5 bases). Germline lookup yields CDR1 SGHNT and CDR2 YENEEA. Trimming removed 4 bases at V and 7 bases at J, with 19 bases between. The CDR3 is made up of 15 amino acids. CDR3: CASSSSRTGGRTQYF. CDR3 coding DNA: TGTGCCAGCAGCTCGTCCAGAACAGGCGGTAGGACCCAGTACTTC.

V gene TRBV28 combines with J gene TRBJ1-5; D unresolved. With 2 bases removed from V and 0 bases from J, the gap between germline ends came to 11 bases. CDR3 length: 16 amino acids. Germline V lookup: CDR1 MDHEN, CDR2 SYDVKM. CDR3 residues: CASSLVVRISNQPQHF. DNA for the CDR3: TGTGCCAGCAGTTTAGTAGTCAGGATTAGCAATCAGCCCCAGCATTTT.

Regarding this clonotype: A much larger clone is a single base away; this may be a read error. The genes are TRBV12-3 or TRBV12-4 and TRBJ2-7, with 8 bases lining up with TRBD2. The CDR3 covers 12 residues. The V segment lost 10 bases and the J segment 4 bases; nucleotides outside the gene matches: 6. The CDR3 DNA sequence: TGTGCCAACGGGACTAGTTGGTACGAGCAGTACTTC. Translating gives CANGTSWYEQYF.

V and J are TRBV30 and TRBJ2-7, with D perhaps matching TRBD2 (6 bases). Germline CDR1 GTSNPN, CDR2 SVGIG (reference sequence). This CDR3 spans 14 amino acids. The V end was cut by 2 bases, the J end by 2 bases, with 13 bases between. Here the CDR3 DNA reads TGTGCCTGGAGTTCCGGGACTTATACCTACGAGCAGTACTTC. Translation: CAWSSGTYTYEQYF. The full variable domain, completed using reference TRBV30 and TRBJ2-7, is SQTIHQWPATLVQPVGSPLSLECTVEGTSNPNLYWYRQAAGRGLQLLFYSVGIGQISSEVPQNLSASRPQDRQFILSSKKLLLSDSGFYLCAWSSGTYTYEQYFGPGTRLTVT.

As to this clonotype: Because the CDR3 is missing its conserved closing phenylalanine or tryptophan, this is likely a read error. The gene calls are TRBV6-2 or TRBV6-3 and TRBJ1-2; 8 bases map to TRBD1. CDR3 length: 14 residues. Germline CDR1 and CDR2: MNHEY and SVGEGT. This CDR3 reads CSSSRRQGQDGYTS. For the CDR3, the DNA is TGTTCCAGCAGCCGCAGACAGGGGCAGGATGGCTACACCTCC.

By its share, this clonotype is large. The chain recombines TRBV20-1 with TRBJ2-3; D gene unclear. Trimming stripped 4 bases from V and 3 bases from J, with 5 bases between. This CDR3 is 11 amino acids long. Germline assignment: CDR1 DFQATT and CDR2 SNEGSKA (reference sequence). The CDR3 protein is CSATETDTQYF. Here the CDR3 DNA reads TGCAGTGCTACGGAAACAGATACGCAGTATTTT.

The chain carries TRBV28 and TRBJ2-3; 8 bases align to TRBD1. The J segment lost 3 bases and the V segment lost 5 bases, leaving 10 bases of the junction unmatched. The CDR3 is made up of 16 amino acids. Germline lookup yields CDR1 MDHEN and CDR2 SYDVKM. The CDR3 region has the DNA TGTGCCAGCAGTAGTAACAGGGGGGAAGTAACAGATACGCAGTATTTT. Its translation is CASSSNRGEVTDTQYF.

The chain carries TRBV28 and TRBJ2-5, with 7 nucleotides matching TRBD2. V lost 5 bases and J lost 5; bases outside the gene matches: 14. This CDR3 comprises 16 residues. CDR1 MDHEN and CDR2 SYDVKM come from the germline V gene. CDR3 DNA: TGTGCCAGCAGTCCGCTGGCGGGAGCGGTTCGGGAGACCCAGTACTTC. This encodes CASSPLAGAVRETQYF.

The CDR3 reads CNAVGLAGTHGGHEQYF. The CDR3 region has the DNA TGCAATGCGGTCGGACTAGCAGGAACCCACGGCGGCCACGAGCAGTACTTC. The rearrangement uses TRBV20-1 and TRBJ2-7, with 8 nucleotides matching TRBD2. This CDR3 has 17 residues. CDR1 and CDR2 from the germline V gene are DFQATT and SNEGSKA (reference sequence).

Concerning this clonotype: Germline and junction disagree at one end, which may indicate a read error. The CDR3 DNA reads as TGTACCACTAGTGATTCGAACAAGGGGGCTTCAGAGACCCAGTACTTC. Its translation is CTTSDSNKGASETQYF. The rearrangement uses TRBV24-1 and TRBJ2-5, with 7 bases identical to TRBD1. Germline values: CDR1 KGHDR, CDR2 SFDVKD. This CDR3 contains 16 residues.

A remark on this clonotype: The junction does not match germline at one end; this may be a read error. The chain uses TRBV5-4 and TRBJ2-1; 8 bases are shared with TRBD1. From germline, CDR1 is SGHNT and CDR2 YYREEE (reference sequence). This CDR3 is 15 amino acids long. CDR3 bases: TGTGCCAGCAGCCTAGACAGGGGCTCCTACAGTGAGCAGTTCTTC. Translation gives CASSLDRGSYSEQFF. The whole variable domain, remainder taken from reference TRBV5-4 and TRBJ2-1, is ETGVTQSPTHLIKTRGQQVTLRCSSQSGHNTVSWYQQALGQGPQFIFQYYREEENGRGNFPPRFSGLQFPNYSSELNVNALELDDSALYLCASSLDRGSYSEQFFGPGTRLTVL.

The genes are TRBV20-1 and TRBJ1-4; 7 bases are shared with TRBD1. J lost 5 bases, V lost 0 bases, and 6 bases had no gene match. The CDR3 consists of 15 residues. The germline V gene has CDR1 DFQATT and CDR2 SNEGSKA (reference sequence). Written as DNA, the CDR3 is TGCAGTGCTAGAGATTATCTGACAGGGAATGAAAAACTGTTTTTT. Encoded protein: CSARDYLTGNEKLFF.

This clonotype was seen just once. V gene TRBV29-1 combines with J gene TRBJ2-1; TRBD2 agrees at 8 bases. The CDR3 has 16 amino acids. Germline V lookup: CDR1 SQVTM, CDR2 ANQGSEA. The CDR3 sequence is CRAVAGGAGSYNEQFF. CDR3 bases: TGCAGAGCTGTCGCGGGGGGCGCAGGGTCCTACAATGAGCAGTTCTTC.

As to this clonotype: The CDR3 ends on some other residue instead of the conserved phenylalanine or tryptophan, so this is likely a read error. The chain has TRBV29-1 and TRBJ2-5, with D possibly matching TRBD1 (6 bases). The CDR3 contains 14 residues. In germline, CDR1 is SQVTM, CDR2 ANQGSEA. V was trimmed by 6 bases and J by 4 bases, leaving 18 bases between them. The CDR3 DNA follows: TGCAGCGTGGGGGTGACAGGAATAGGAGAGACCCAGTACTAC. This encodes CSVGVTGIGETQYY.

The DNA for the CDR3 is TGTGCCAGCAGTGGAGCGTCCGGGACGACGACCCAGTACTTC. Encoded protein: CASSGASGTTTQYF. The chain links TRBV6-1 to TRBJ2-5; D may be TRBD1 or TRBD2 (5 bases each). Germline lookup yields CDR1 MNHNS and CDR2 SASEGT. The germline V and J ends were trimmed by 4 bases and 7 bases, with 16 bases remaining between them. This CDR3 has 14 residues.

This clonotype was seen repeatedly, ten times or more. The chain is built from TRBV6-1 and TRBJ2-1; 10 positions match TRBD2. This CDR3 has 15 residues. CDR1 is MNHNS, CDR2 SASEGT, per germline. After removal of 5 bases from V and 6 bases from J, the junction contained 7 bases not matched to a gene. In DNA, the CDR3 is TGTGCCAGCAGTACCAGCGGGAGGGTACCCAATGAGCAGTTCTTC. Protein: CASSTSGRVPNEQFF.